The TCR beta chain under discussion was sequenced for a study of identical twins. Study-level results: Where beta out-of-frame sequences were concerned, excess twin sharing was weaker. Invariant MAIT and iNKT cells may have partly biased zero-insertion analyses. A cross-sectional statistical analysis, not follow-up of the same donors, supported the conclusions.

This clonotype was recorded a few times. Its antigen is not identified. Via MiXCR, TCRdb re-called the 5' RACE reads, giving one row per CDR3 protein. The sample lists 1.5 million to 2 million distinct CDR3 sequences, roughly a third occurring once. The length of the CDR3 is 14 residues. Unmatched junction bases numbered 6, after V lost 7 bases and J lost 3 bases. The rearrangement joins TRBV12-3 or TRBV12-4 to TRBJ1-5; 7 bases align to TRBD1. The receptor was derived from a newborn girl in good health. Sequenced material: cord blood. The CDR3 DNA is TGTGCCAGCACCAAACAGGGGAACAATCAGCCCCAGCATTTT. Its protein is CASTKQGNNQPQHF.